The 20 T cell receptor beta chains listed next were all sequenced from one sample in a study of blood T cell repertoires in COVID-19. TCRdb's table, derived via immunoSEQ multiplex PCR, lists solely in-frame clones and lacks some. The sample has 350,000 to 550,000 clones; 70% to 90% are singletons. The sample taken for sequencing was PBMCs or T cells enriched from blood (not recorded which). The receptors derive from a woman aged 18-29 years with acute COVID-19.

The chain uses TRBV25-1 and TRBJ2-3, with 10 positions matching TRBD1. CDR3 length equals 17 residues. CDR1 and CDR2 (germline): MGHDK, SYGVNS. J gave up 3 bases and V 4 bases, and 10 bases lay outside the gene matches. CDR3: CASSADPGQGWTDTQYF. As DNA, the CDR3 is TGTGCCAGCAGTGCGGATCCGGGACAGGGGTGGACAGATACGCAGTATTTT.

This rearrangement joins TRBV18 to TRBJ2-2; TRBD1 agrees at 9 bases. J lost 6 bases, V lost 4 bases, and 6 bases had no gene match. CDR1 and CDR2 (germline): KGHSH, LQKENI. CDR3 length equals 15 residues. Here the CDR3 DNA reads TGTGCCAGCTCACAGGGACAGGGAAATGCCGGGGAGCTGTTTTTT. It translates to CASSQGQGNAGELFF.

The chain recombines TRBV10-3 with TRBJ1-4; D not resolved. The V end was cut by 2 bases, the J end by 5 bases, with 12 bases between. Germline V gene sequence: CDR1 ENHRY, CDR2 SYGVKD. CDR3 length: 15 residues. CDR3 region: CAISEVEALNEKLFF. CDR3 in DNA: TGTGCCATCAGTGAGGTCGAGGCCCTAAATGAAAAACTGTTTTTT.

The rearrangement links TRBV11-3 to TRBJ2-5, with D perhaps TRBD1 (6 bases). The germline V and J ends were trimmed by 5 bases and 7 bases, with 17 bases remaining between them. This CDR3 has 14 residues. Looked up from germline, CDR1 is SGHNT and CDR2 is YENEEA. The CDR3 sequence is CASSRGHLIGTQYF. DNA of the CDR3: TGTGCCAGCAGCCGGGGACATTTGATAGGGACCCAGTACTTC.

The chain is built from TRBV5-4 and TRBJ1-2; perhaps TRBD1 as D (5 bases). V dropped 4 bases and J dropped 6 bases, with 28 bases sitting between them. The CDR3 is 18 amino acids. Germline V CDR1 and CDR2: SGHNT, YYREEE (reference sequence). The CDR3 reads CASSRTIAGFPPTDGYTF. The CDR3 region has the DNA TGTGCCAGCAGCCGTACTATCGCAGGGTTCCCCCCTACGGATGGCTACACCTTC. Based on the CDR3 plus reference TRBV5-4 and TRBJ1-2, the full variable domain is ETGVTQSPTHLIKTRGQQVTLRCSSQSGHNTVSWYQQALGQGPQFIFQYYREEENGRGNFPPRFSGLQFPNYSSELNVNALELDDSALYLCASSRTIAGFPPTDGYTFGSGTRLTVV.

Comment on this clone: The same CDR3 also results from other DNA sequences found in this sample. CDR3 in amino acids: CASSLGLANTDTQYF. DNA of the CDR3: TGTGCCAGCAGCTTGGGACTAGCGAACACAGATACGCAGTATTTT. This chain connects TRBV7-2 to TRBJ2-3; 10 bases are a match to TRBD2. This CDR3 comprises 15 residues. Germline V gene sequence: CDR1 SGHTA, CDR2 FQGNSA. V was pared by 3 bases and J by 2 bases, with 2 bases of the junction left unmatched.

This chain connects TRBV27 to TRBJ2-1, with D perhaps TRBD1 (6 bases). The CDR3 is 16 amino acids. The V and J ends lost 3 bases and 0 bases respectively, with 12 bases between them. Germline assignment: CDR1 MNHEY and CDR2 SMNVEV (reference sequence). DNA for the CDR3: TGTGCCAGCAGTTTGGACAGCGGAAGCTCCTACAATGAGCAGTTCTTC. Translated, it gives CASSLDSGSSYNEQFF.

The chain couples TRBV5-1 to TRBJ2-3; D remains unclear. The CDR3 is made up of 14 amino acids. V was clipped by 4 bases and J by 9 bases, with 18 bases between them. Germline CDR1 is SGHRS and CDR2 is YFSETQ. The CDR3: CASSKGTFGDTQYF. CDR3 sequence (DNA): TGCGCCAGCAGCAAAGGAACTTTCGGAGACACGCAGTATTTT.

The gene calls are TRBV11-1 and TRBJ2-3; 10 bases fit TRBD1. The CDR3 totals 14 residues. In germline, CDR1 is SGHAT, CDR2 FQDESV (reference sequence). Trimming removed 5 bases from V and 4 bases from J; junction bases left unmatched: 3. The CDR3 DNA follows: TGTGCCAGCAGCCGGGACAGGGGCGCAGATACGCAGTATTTT. Protein sequence: CASSRDRGADTQYF.

The J gene is TRBJ1-6, the V gene TRBV4-3, with a tentative D call TRBD1 (6 bases). The V gene lost 1 base and the J gene lost 1 base, with 14 bases spanning the gap. The germline V gene has CDR1 LGHNA and CDR2 YSLEER. This CDR3 is 18 amino acids long. The CDR3 DNA reads TGCGCCAGCAGCCAAGTACAGGGTCGGTTTTCCTATAATTCACCCCTCCACTTT. This codes for CASSQVQGRFSYNSPLHF.

The V and J genes are TRBV7-2 and TRBJ2-5; unclear D gene. This CDR3 is built from 13 residues. Trimming stripped 5 bases from V and 2 bases from J, with 9 bases between. Germline values: CDR1 SGHTA, CDR2 FQGNSA. For the CDR3, the DNA is TGTGCCAGCAGCCAGGTGACGCAAGAGACCCAGTACTTC. Translating it yields CASSQVTQETQYF.

The count of this clone is one. The CDR3 region has the DNA TGTGCCAGCACCCCTTTGATAGTCGCTAACTATGGCTACACCTTC. It yields the protein CASTPLIVANYGYTF. V and J are TRBV28 and TRBJ1-2; D is uncertain. V was clipped by 7 bases and J by 0 bases, with 15 bases between them. Germline V lookup: CDR1 MDHEN, CDR2 SYDVKM. There are 15 residues in the CDR3.

The chain carries TRBV7-9 and TRBJ2-7; the match to TRBD1 covers 12 bases. Germline trimming cut 4 bases from V and 2 bases from J; bases unmatched to any gene: 0. CDR1 and CDR2 (germline): SEHNR, FQNEAQ (reference sequence). CDR3 length: 14 amino acids. The CDR3 loop reads CASSWDRGPYEQYF. The CDR3 nucleotides are TGTGCCAGCAGCTGGGACAGGGGGCCCTACGAGCAGTACTTC.

The chain employs TRBV7-2 and TRBJ2-7; 8 bases are shared with TRBD2. The junction had 4 bases not matched to a gene; V was cut back by 1 base and J by 2 bases. The germline V gene encodes CDR1 SGHTA and CDR2 FQGNSA. The CDR3 is 15 amino acids. The CDR3 protein is CASSLDPAGAYEQYF. The CDR3 coding sequence is TGTGCCAGCAGCTTAGACCCAGCGGGGGCCTACGAGCAGTACTTC. Based on the CDR3 plus reference TRBV7-2 and TRBJ2-7, the full variable domain is GAGVSQSPSNKVTEKGKDVELRCDPISGHTALYWYRQSLGQGLEFLIYFQGNSAPDKSGLPSDRFSAERTGGSVSTLTIQRTQQEDSAVYLCASSLDPAGAYEQYFGPGTRLTVT.

This clone has just one count. The J gene is TRBJ2-3, the V gene TRBV7-3, with a tentative D call TRBD2 (7 bases). CDR3 length: 15 residues. Germline assignment: CDR1 SGHTA and CDR2 FQGTGA. Trimming removed 2 bases at V and 7 bases at J, with 16 bases between. The CDR3, as DNA: TGTGCCAGCAGCTTATTAGGGGGGGAACAAAATACGCAGTATTTT. Translation gives CASSLLGGEQNTQYF.

J is TRBJ2-1 and V is TRBV11-2, with TRBD2 matching 8 bases. The V gene's germline CDR1 is SGHAT and CDR2 FQNNGV. Trimming took 3 bases from V and 10 from J; bases not matched to a gene: 14. The CDR3 runs to 16 residues. The CDR3 DNA sequence: TGTGCCAGCAGCTTTGGGTCCTTTAGCGGGGTTCGGGAGCAGTTCTTC. Encoded protein: CASSFGSFSGVREQFF.

This chain's CDR3 is CASSPMLLAGRHYEQYF. The CDR3 DNA follows: TGTGCCAGCAGCCCTATGTTACTAGCGGGAAGGCATTACGAGCAGTACTTC. The chain employs TRBV6-2 or TRBV6-3 and TRBJ2-7, with 10 bases lining up with TRBD2. This CDR3 has 17 amino acids. CDR1 and CDR2 (germline): MNHEY, SVGEGT. V was pared by 6 bases and J by 4 bases, with 15 bases of the junction left unmatched.

The chain employs TRBV30 and TRBJ1-1; no clear D gene. The CDR3 totals 12 residues. Germline V gene sequence: CDR1 GTSNPN, CDR2 SVGIG (reference sequence). Trimming cost V 5 bases and J 5 bases, with 12 bases left between them. This chain's CDR3 is CAWGRSRTEAFF. In nucleotides, the CDR3 is TGTGCCTGGGGTCGGTCCCGGACTGAAGCTTTCTTT. Using reference TRBV30 and TRBJ1-1 for the parts outside the CDR3, the full variable domain is SQTIHQWPATLVQPVGSPLSLECTVEGTSNPNLYWYRQAAGRGLQLLFYSVGIGQISSEVPQNLSASRPQDRQFILSSKKLLLSDSGFYLCAWGRSRTEAFFGQGTRLTVV.

The J gene is TRBJ2-1, the V gene TRBV5-1; 7 bases agree with TRBD1. The CDR3 loop spans 15 amino acids. Germline V gives CDR1 SGHRS, CDR2 YFSETQ. V dropped 4 bases and J dropped 3; count of bases not matched to a gene: 7. The CDR3: CASSGSQGNYNEQFF. The DNA of the CDR3 is TGCGCCAGCAGCGGGTCACAGGGGAACTACAATGAGCAGTTCTTC. The full variable domain, rest sourced from reference TRBV5-1 and TRBJ2-1, is KAGVTQTPRYLIKTRGQQVTLSCSPISGHRSVSWYQQTPGQGLQFLFEYFSETQRNKGNFPGRFSGRQFSNSRSEMNVSTLELGDSALYLCASSGSQGNYNEQFFGPGTRLTVL.

The CDR3 DNA sequence: TGCGCCAGCAGACTTCAGGGACAGGGGGTCCCGGGGGGAAACACCATATATTTT. Translation: CASRLQGQGVPGGNTIYF. This chain joins TRBV23-1 and TRBJ1-3; 11 nucleotides agree with TRBD1. TRBV23-1 falls under the ORF class, with uncertain function. This CDR3 contains 18 residues. V gave up 6 bases and J gave up 4 bases; unmatched junction bases: 14.